This T cell receptor (delta chain) was obtained from a study of γδ T cells in repeated Plasmodium falciparum infection. The overall study: Samples were taken at baseline, before some infections, and 21 days after each. General observations from the study: Vgamma9/Vdelta2+ T cells showed a stable polyclonal repertoire with shared TCRgamma sequences.

V lost 0 bases to trimming and J lost 0 bases; unmatched junction nucleotides: 24. From germline, CDR1 is GEAIGNYY and CDR2 EKD. This CDR3 has 26 amino acids. Each sorted gammadelta sample had TRG and TRD chains sequenced. TCRdb reapplied CATT to the multiplex PCR reads. Of some 100,000 delta-chain clones listed, under 1.5% are singletons. This clone was counted ten times or more. Its antigen is currently unknown. This sample also contains other DNA sequences that code for the same CDR3. Flow sorting of PBMC yielded separate Vgamma9/Vdelta2+ and Vdelta2-negative gammadelta T cell populations for bulk repertoire analysis.

Material: gamma-delta T cells from blood. V is TRDV2 and J is TRDJ3; TRDD3 matches at 11 bases. This TCR was recovered from a pool of human donors (malaria-infected and uninfected, not separated). CDR3 coding DNA: TGTGCCTGTGACACCGTGTCCAACTCAGATCCTGGGGGATACTTGGCAAGCTCCTGGGACACCCGACAGATGTTTTTC. Its protein is CACDTVSNSDPGGYLASSWDTRQMFF.